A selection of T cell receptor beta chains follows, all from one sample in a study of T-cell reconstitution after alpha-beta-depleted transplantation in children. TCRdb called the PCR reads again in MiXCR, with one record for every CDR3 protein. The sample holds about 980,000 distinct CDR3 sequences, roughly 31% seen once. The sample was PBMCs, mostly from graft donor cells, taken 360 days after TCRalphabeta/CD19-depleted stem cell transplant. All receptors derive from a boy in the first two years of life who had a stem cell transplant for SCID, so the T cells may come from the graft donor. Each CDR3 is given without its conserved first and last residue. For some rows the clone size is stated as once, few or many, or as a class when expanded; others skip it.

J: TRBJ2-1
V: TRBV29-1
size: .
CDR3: SAGQGIGNEQF

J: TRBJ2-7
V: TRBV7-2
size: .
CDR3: ASSFTGLDYEQY

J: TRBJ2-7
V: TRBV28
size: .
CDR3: ASSPPQESAYEQY

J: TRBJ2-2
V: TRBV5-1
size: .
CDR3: ASNRGSKNTGELF

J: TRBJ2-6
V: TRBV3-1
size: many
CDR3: ASSQAAGANVLT

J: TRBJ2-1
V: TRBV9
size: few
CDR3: ASSVQGLAGEQF

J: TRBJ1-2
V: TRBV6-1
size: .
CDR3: ASSRGIPEYGYT

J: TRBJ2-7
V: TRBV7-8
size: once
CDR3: ASNPFGALDEQY

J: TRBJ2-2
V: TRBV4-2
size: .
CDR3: ASSDGTRILNGELF

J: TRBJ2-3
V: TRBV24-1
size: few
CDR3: ATSDRGLTDTQY

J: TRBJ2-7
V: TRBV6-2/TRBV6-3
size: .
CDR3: ASSPLDRTYSYEQY

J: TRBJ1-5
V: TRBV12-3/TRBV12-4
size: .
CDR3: ASSLEGSAGGYQPQH

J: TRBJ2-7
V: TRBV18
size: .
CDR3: ASSPGMEGEQY

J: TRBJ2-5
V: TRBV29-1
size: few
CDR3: SVYRQGEETQY

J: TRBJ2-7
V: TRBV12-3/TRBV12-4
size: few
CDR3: ASSGSGTYSYEQY

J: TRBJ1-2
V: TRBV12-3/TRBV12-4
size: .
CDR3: ASSPIGTPRAYGYT

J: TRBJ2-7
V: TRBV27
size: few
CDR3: ASSWGASGDEQY

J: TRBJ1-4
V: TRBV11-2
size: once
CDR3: ASSFRGVTGPSTNEKLF

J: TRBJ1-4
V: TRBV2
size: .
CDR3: ASSPQGPNEKLF

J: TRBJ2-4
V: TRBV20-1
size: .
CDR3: SAREWGGGIQY

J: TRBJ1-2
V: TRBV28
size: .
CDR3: ASSSLPLRDGYT

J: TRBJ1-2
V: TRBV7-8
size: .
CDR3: ASSPTRLYYGYT

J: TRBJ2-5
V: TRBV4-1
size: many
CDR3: ASSQDRWETQY

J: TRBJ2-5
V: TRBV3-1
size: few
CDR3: ASSRSTSGGSETQY

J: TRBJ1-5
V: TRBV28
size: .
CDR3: ASSIFGDGINQPQH

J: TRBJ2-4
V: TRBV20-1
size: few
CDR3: SARDKGRDGRNIQY

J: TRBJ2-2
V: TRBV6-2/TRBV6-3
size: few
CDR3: ASSPIDGELF

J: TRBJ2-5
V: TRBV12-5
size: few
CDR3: ASGLGNGWDVKETQY

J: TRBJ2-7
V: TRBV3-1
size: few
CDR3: ASSQRGADYEQY

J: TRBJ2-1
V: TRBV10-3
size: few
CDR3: AISESMRGAEKGQF

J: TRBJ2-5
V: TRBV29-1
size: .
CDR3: SGRKDWQETQY

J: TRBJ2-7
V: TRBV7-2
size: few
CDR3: ASSLHAGSYEQY

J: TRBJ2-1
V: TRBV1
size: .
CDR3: TSSQKVGGRGSHNEQF

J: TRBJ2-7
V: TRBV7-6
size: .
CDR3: ASSFLARGLEQY

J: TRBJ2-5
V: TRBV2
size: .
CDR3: ASSDPTSGDQETQY

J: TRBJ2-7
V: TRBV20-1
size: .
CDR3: SARDFSTGPSYEQY

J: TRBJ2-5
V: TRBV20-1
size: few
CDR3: SVPPGGQGETQY

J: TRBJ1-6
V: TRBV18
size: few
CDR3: ASSPLVQGNSPLH

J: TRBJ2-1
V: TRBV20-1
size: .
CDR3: SGLAAPYNEQF

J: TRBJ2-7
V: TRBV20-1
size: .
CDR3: SARDPPRGVTYEQY

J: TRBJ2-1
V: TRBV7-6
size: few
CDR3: ASSSIAGMKLDEQF

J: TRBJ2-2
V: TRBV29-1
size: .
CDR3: SVEQVGGELF

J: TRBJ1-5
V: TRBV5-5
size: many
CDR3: ASSQGQGLGNQPQH

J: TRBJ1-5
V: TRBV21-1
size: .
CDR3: ASSKRLNQPQH

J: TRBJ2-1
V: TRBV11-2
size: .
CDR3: ASSTGGHEQF

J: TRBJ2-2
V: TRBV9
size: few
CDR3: ASSGGAGTGELF